This TCR beta chain was recovered during a study of shared clonotypes between healthy human individuals. Sequencing was performed with immunoSEQ multiplex PCR; in TCRdb, only in-frame clones are kept and a portion is missing. The sample has about 1.5 million clones; more than 95% are singletons. Concerning this clone: What it binds is not known.

Study-level results: Memory subsets generally showed lower estimated richness than naive subsets.

Into CD45RA+ naive and CD45RA-negative memory subsets, the CD4+ cells were split. Trimming shortened V by 1 base and J by 0 bases, and 9 bases separated the two germline ends. CDR1 is SGHTA, CDR2 FQGTGA, per germline. CDR3 size: 15 residues. The chain carries TRBV7-3 and TRBJ1-1; D call uncertain. Sequencing input: naive CD4+ T cells sorted from blood. As for subset: CD45RA+ positively selected. The TCR sequence derives from a man aged 25 to 40 in good health. The CDR3, as DNA: TGTGCCAGCAGCTTAATGGGCGGATTGAACACTGAAGCTTTCTTT. This sequence encodes CASSLMGGLNTEAFF.